The clone carrying this T cell receptor (beta chain) was recorded many times. As yet, its antigen is unknown. The time point was: pre-sensitization, week 0. Treatment noted: therapeutic diphenylcyclopropenone sensitization with weekly scalp DPC. The total RNA was obtained from whole blood that was not fractionated. The V end was cut by 2 bases, the J end by 0 bases, with 15 bases between. The CDR3 has 18 amino acids. From germline, CDR1 is SGHKS and CDR2 YYEKEE (reference sequence). Unique molecular identifiers were linked by the library to individual cDNA molecules. TCRdb itself ran the RACE reads through MiXCR, one entry per CDR3 protein. The sample has roughly 380,000 distinct CDR3 sequences, roughly 5% seen once. This sample is drawn from a study of human T cells and chemical hapten exposure. Broader study findings: Sensitizing with DPC caused no change in TCRs above 1 in 1000 frequency.

This receptor was identified in a woman aged 45-65 years with alopecia areata. Some clones in this sample may be carry-over from other donors' samples. The J gene is TRBJ2-6, the V gene TRBV5-5, with D possibly matching TRBD1 (6 bases). This specimen consisted of whole blood, obtained in connection with sensitization to the hapten diphenylcyclopropenone (DPC). CDR3 DNA: TGTGCCAGCAGCTTCGAGGGGGACCGGTCCTCTGGGGCCAACGTCCTGACTTTC. Amino acid sequence: CASSFEGDRSSGANVLTF.